One sample yielded the 24 T cell receptor beta chains listed below, sequenced in a study of CD8+ T cells in alopecia areata (dated by TCRdb to 2017 to 2018). Receptor libraries were prepared by the immunoSEQ multiplex PCR assay. RNA was extracted from all samples and reverse transcribed into cDNA as template for TCR sequencing. TCRdb took this table from immuneACCESS and kept in-frame rearrangements with V and J called. Such tables lack part of the clones; where checked against another copy, unresolved V genes explain under half of the gap, and the rest is unexplained. Across this sample there are approximately 180,000 clones, with roughly 60% seen only once. Approximately 0.97% of the sample is in the top ten clones. The time point label on this specimen signifies: around 26 weeks on oral tofacitinib. The meaning of the sample's treatment or condition label: oral pan-JAK inhibitor, 5-10 mg twice daily.

This specimen consisted of CD4+ T cells sorted from blood, obtained at week 24, from a patient treated with tofacitinib. These receptors all stem from a human donor with alopecia areata.

There are a few counts of this clone. This chain connects TRBV6-5 to TRBJ1-5; the match to TRBD1 covers 7 bases. V dropped 5 bases and J dropped 2; count of bases not matched to a gene: 6. From germline, CDR1 is MNHEY and CDR2 SVGAGI. The CDR3 is 15 amino acids. CDR3: CASSALTGGNQPQHF. In nucleotides, the CDR3 is TGTGCCAGCAGTGCGTTAACAGGGGGCAATCAGCCCCAGCATTTT.

The chain joins TRBV2 to TRBJ2-3; D is ambiguous. The CDR3 loop spans 12 amino acids. With 3 bases removed from V and 2 bases from J, the gap between germline ends came to 3 bases. Germline V lookup: CDR1 SNHLY, CDR2 FYNNEI. CDR3 sequence: CASSDVTDTQYF. For the CDR3, the DNA is TGTGCCAGCAGTGACGTCACAGATACGCAGTATTTT. The whole variable domain, filled in from reference TRBV2 and TRBJ2-3, reads EPEVTQTPSHQVTQMGQEVILRCVPISNHLYFYWYRQILGQKVEFLVSFYNNEISEKSEIFDDQFSVERPDGSNFTLKIRSTKLEDSAMYFCASSDVTDTQYFGPGTRLTVL.

The DNA for the CDR3 is TGTGCCAGCAGCTTAGAGGAGACCCAGTACTTC. It yields the protein CASSLEETQYF. The chain couples TRBV11-3 to TRBJ2-5; D not resolved. Germline values: CDR1 SGHNT, CDR2 YENEEA. CDR3 length: 11 residues. V was trimmed by 0 bases and J by 5 bases, leaving 1 base between them. Combining the CDR3 with reference TRBV11-3 and TRBJ2-5 gives the whole variable domain EAGVVQSPRYKIIEKKQPVAFWCNPISGHNTLYWYLQNLGQGPELLIRYENEEAVDDSQLPKDRFSAERLKGVDSTLKIQPAELGDSAVYLCASSLEETQYFGPGTRLLVL.

The chain joins TRBV25-1 to TRBJ2-7; no firm D call. V was shortened by 8 bases and J by 7 bases, with 15 bases between the two germline ends. Germline CDR1 is MGHDK and CDR2 is SYGVNS. The CDR3 is 12 residues long. DNA for the CDR3: TGTGCCAGCTCGCCCTTGGGAAAGGAGCAGTACTTC. This sequence encodes CASSPLGKEQYF.

The V call is TRBV20-1, the J call TRBJ1-1; D ambiguous. The CDR3 spans 11 residues. CDR1 DFQATT and CDR2 SNEGSKA come from the germline V gene (reference sequence). The germline V and J ends were trimmed by 3 bases and 3 bases, with 5 bases remaining between them. In DNA, the CDR3 is TGCAGTGCTAGTGGGGACACTGAAGCTTTCTTT. It specifies CSASGDTEAFF.

For this clone: One end of the junction is discordant with germline, which a read error may explain. This chain uses TRBV15 with TRBJ1-4; D gene unclear. CDR3 length: 16 residues. Per the germline V gene, CDR1 is LNHNV and CDR2 is YYDKDF (reference sequence). Here the CDR3 DNA reads TGTGCCACCAGCCGAGATCCCAGAGGGAAGGATGAAAAACTGTTTTTT. This sequence encodes CATSRDPRGKDEKLFF.

The chain combines TRBV7-2 with TRBJ2-3, with TRBD2 matching 8 bases. J was trimmed by 3 bases and V by 4 bases; bases with no gene match: 6. From germline, CDR1 is SGHTA and CDR2 FQGNSA. The CDR3 spans 15 residues. The CDR3 nucleotides read TGTGCCAGCAGCTCACGGGGGGGATGGACAGATACGCAGTATTTT. Translating it yields CASSSRGGWTDTQYF.

The chain has TRBV9 and TRBJ1-2; 7 nucleotides align to TRBD1. V dropped 8 bases and J dropped 0; count of bases not matched to a gene: 13. Germline-derived CDR1 and CDR2 are SGDLS and YYNGEE. The CDR3 length is 16 residues. The CDR3: CASSPGGTAPNYGYTF. The CDR3 nucleotides are TGTGCCAGTTCACCGGGTGGGACAGCCCCTAACTATGGCTACACCTTC.

The V and J genes are TRBV29-1 and TRBJ2-1, with D possibly being TRBD1 (7 bases). Deletions cut 7 bases from V and 0 bases from J, with 13 bases between. Germline V CDR1 and CDR2: SQVTM, ANQGSEA. There are 14 residues in the CDR3. The CDR3 reads CSAAGQYSYNEQFF. In DNA, the CDR3 is TGCAGCGCCGCGGGACAGTACTCCTACAATGAGCAGTTCTTC.

This rearrangement joins TRBV6-5 to TRBJ2-7; TRBD2 might be the D (5 bases). Germline V CDR1 and CDR2: MNHEY, SVGAGI. The CDR3 totals 13 residues. V gave up 2 bases and J gave up 7 bases, with 12 bases separating them. In DNA, the CDR3 is TGTGCCAGCAGTTACAATCGTCGAGGGGAGCAGTACTTC. It encodes CASSYNRRGEQYF.

V and J are TRBV19 and TRBJ2-5, with D unclear. This CDR3 is 15 amino acids long. The V gene's germline CDR1 is LNHDA and CDR2 SQIVND (reference sequence). Trimming removed 3 bases at V and 1 base at J, with 12 bases between. DNA of the CDR3: TGTGCCAGTAGTATTACAGCCCGGATCCAAGAGACCCAGTACTTC. Translation gives CASSITARIQETQYF.

The rearrangement joins TRBV25-1 to TRBJ1-1; D not certain. This CDR3 has 12 residues. Trimming pared 3 bases from V and 5 bases from J, leaving 7 bases between. Germline CDR1 reads MGHDK; CDR2 reads SYGVNS. The CDR3 nucleotides are TGTGCCAGCAGTGACATTGGGACTGAAGCTTTCTTT. Its protein product is CASSDIGTEAFF.

The chain joins TRBV6-1 to TRBJ2-3, with D unresolved. V was trimmed by 4 bases and J by 2 bases, leaving 1 base between them. The CDR3 length is 11 residues. CDR1 is MNHNS and CDR2 is SASEGT in the germline V gene. CDR3 sequence: CASSVTDTQYF. The CDR3, as DNA: TGTGCCAGCAGTGTCACAGATACGCAGTATTTT.

This clone was seen a handful of times. The genes are TRBV19 and TRBJ1-5; TRBD1 matches at 7 bases. Germline CDR1 and CDR2: LNHDA and SQIVND (reference sequence). The V segment lost 5 bases and the J segment 6 bases; nucleotides outside the gene matches: 7. The CDR3 length is 14 residues. CDR3 in amino acids: CASSAQGGGQPQHF. CDR3 nucleotide sequence: TGTGCCAGTAGTGCGCAGGGGGGAGGTCAGCCCCAGCATTTT. Complete variable domain (other parts from reference TRBV19 and TRBJ1-5): DGGITQSPKYLFRKEGQNVTLSCEQNLNHDAMYWYRQDPGQGLRLIYYSQIVNDFQKGDIAEGYSVSREKKESFPLTVTSAQKNPTAFYLCASSAQGGGQPQHFGDGTRLSIL.

V and J are TRBV7-2 and TRBJ2-6, with 9 positions matching TRBD1. The CDR3 is 16 amino acids. The germline CDR1 and CDR2 sequences are SGHTA and FQGNSA. V trimming: 8 bases; J trimming: 3 bases; junction bases outside the gene matches: 8. CDR3 sequence reads: CASGLTGGSGANVLTF. CDR3 nucleotide sequence: TGTGCCAGCGGATTAACAGGGGGCAGTGGGGCCAACGTCCTGACTTTC. The full variable domain, with the rest looked up from reference TRBV7-2 and TRBJ2-6, is GAGVSQSPSNKVTEKGKDVELRCDPISGHTALYWYRQSLGQGLEFLIYFQGNSAPDKSGLPSDRFSAERTGGSVSTLTIQRTQQEDSAVYLCASGLTGGSGANVLTFGAGSRLTVL.

This chain connects TRBV27 to TRBJ2-3; 10 bases match TRBD2. V was clipped by 5 bases and J by 0 bases; unmatched bases: 14. The CDR3 is made up of 19 amino acids. Germline values: CDR1 MNHEY, CDR2 SMNVEV (reference sequence). CDR3 sequence (DNA): TGTGCCAGCAGTCTACGCAGCGGGGGGGCCGTCCTTAGCACAGATACGCAGTATTTT. Its translation: CASSLRSGGAVLSTDTQYF.

V and J are TRBV6-1 and TRBJ2-3; TRBD2 agrees at 8 bases. V shed 6 bases and J 1 base; nucleotides not matched to a gene: 3. The CDR3 length is 14 residues. The V gene's germline CDR1 is MNHNS and CDR2 SASEGT. The DNA for the CDR3 is TGTGCCAGCAGCCGGGGGGGCGGCACAGATACGCAGTATTTT. It codes for CASSRGGGTDTQYF.

V gene TRBV25-1 combines with J gene TRBJ1-2; no clear D gene. The length of the CDR3 is 13 residues. The V gene lost 4 bases and the J gene lost 6 bases, with 12 bases spanning the gap. Germline V CDR1 and CDR2: MGHDK, SYGVNS. CDR3 coding DNA: TGTGCCAGCAGTGGTCAGCTTCAGAATGGCTACACCTTC. Translating gives CASSGQLQNGYTF.

This rearrangement joins TRBV9 to TRBJ1-5; tentatively, D is TRBD1 (6 bases). In germline, CDR1 is SGDLS, CDR2 YYNGEE. The V end lost 3 bases, the J end lost 6 bases, and 13 bases lay between the germline ends. This CDR3 contains 14 residues. The CDR3 loop reads CASSATGFGQPQHF. CDR3 coding DNA: TGTGCCAGCAGCGCAACAGGGTTCGGTCAGCCCCAGCATTTT.

The V gene is TRBV7-2, the J gene TRBJ1-6, with a possible D match to TRBD1 (5 bases). This CDR3 contains 14 residues. V lost 5 bases to trimming and J lost 9 bases, with 14 bases between them. Germline CDR1 is SGHTA and CDR2 is FQGNSA. DNA for the CDR3: TGTGCCAGCAGCCCCGGGACGCAGGGTTCACCCCTCCACTTT. It yields the protein CASSPGTQGSPLHF.

The V gene is TRBV6-1, the J gene TRBJ2-3, with D possibly being TRBD1 (6 bases). Germline CDR1 reads MNHNS; CDR2 reads SASEGT. Trimming stripped 5 bases from V and 6 bases from J, with 18 bases between. The CDR3 loop spans 15 amino acids. The CDR3 region has the DNA TGTGCCAGCAGTTGGGGTCTAGGGGGTTCCGATACGCAGTATTTT. Translating it yields CASSWGLGGSDTQYF.

V is TRBV19 and J is TRBJ2-1; tentative D call: TRBD2 (5 bases). Between the trimmed V and J ends, which lost 6 bases and 4 bases, there was a span of 10 bases. In germline, CDR1 is LNHDA, CDR2 SQIVND (reference sequence). CDR3 size: 13 residues. CDR3: CASREGPYNEQFF. The CDR3, as DNA: TGTGCCAGTAGAGAGGGCCCTTACAATGAGCAGTTCTTC. The variable domain in full, with the rest retrieved from reference TRBV19 and TRBJ2-1, is DGGITQSPKYLFRKEGQNVTLSCEQNLNHDAMYWYRQDPGQGLRLIYYSQIVNDFQKGDIAEGYSVSREKKESFPLTVTSAQKNPTAFYLCASREGPYNEQFFGPGTRLTVL.

The chain carries TRBV7-2 and TRBJ2-7; D remains unclear. The CDR3 is made up of 14 amino acids. Per the germline V gene, CDR1 is SGHTA and CDR2 is FQGNSA. The V gene lost 5 bases and the J gene lost 4 bases, with 15 bases spanning the gap. The DNA of the CDR3 is TGTGCCAGCAGCGAATCTGGACGGTTATACGAGCAGTACTTC. This sequence encodes CASSESGRLYEQYF.

The chain has TRBV29-1 and TRBJ1-6; D not resolved. The CDR3 extends over 13 amino acids. CDR1 and CDR2 from the germline V gene are SQVTM and ANQGSEA. V shed 2 bases and J shed 6 bases, with 8 bases lying between them. The CDR3 here is CSVETDGNSPLHF. The CDR3 DNA reads TGCAGCGTTGAAACGGACGGTAATTCACCCCTCCACTTT.